A single sample gave rise to the 8 T cell receptor beta chains below, sequenced in a study of shared clonotypes between healthy human individuals (dated by TCRdb to the early 2020s). The receptor library was made with the immunoSEQ multiplex PCR assay. In its TCRdb copy, this immuneACCESS table keeps in-frame sequences only and misses some clones. Where compared with another copy, unresolved V genes explain less than half of these, and the others have no known cause. The sample table records some 2 million clones; roughly 94% of these occur just once. 1% to 1.5% of the sample is held by the ten biggest clonotypes. For the CD8 naive samples, CD45RO-negative cells were positively selected for CCR7, yielding a CD45RA+CCR7+ population from which TemRA cells were excluded. Sequenced: naive CD8+ T cells sorted from blood. The sample's cell subset or site label, in plain terms: CD45RA+CCR7+. The receptors come from a man aged 18 to 30 in good health.

This rearrangement joins TRBV30 to TRBJ1-5; D gene ambiguous. The CDR3 length is 13 residues. Germline CDR1 is GTSNPN and CDR2 is SVGIG (reference sequence). Between the trimmed V and J ends, which lost 1 base and 0 bases, there was a span of 4 bases. CDR3 sequence: CAWSGYSNQPQHF. CDR3 bases: TGTGCCTGGAGTGGCTATAGCAATCAGCCCCAGCATTTT. The full variable domain, rest sourced from reference TRBV30 and TRBJ1-5, is SQTIHQWPATLVQPVGSPLSLECTVEGTSNPNLYWYRQAAGRGLQLLFYSVGIGQISSEVPQNLSASRPQDRQFILSSKKLLLSDSGFYLCAWSGYSNQPQHFGDGTRLSIL.

The chain joins TRBV4-1 to TRBJ1-1, with D perhaps matching TRBD1 (6 bases). The CDR3 runs to 16 residues. In germline, CDR1 is MGHRA, CDR2 YSYEKL. V was trimmed by 3 bases and J by 11 bases, leaving 25 bases between them. DNA for the CDR3: TGCGCCAGCAGCCACACAGTAGCCCGGGACAAAGAGGCGGCTTTCTTT. Its translation is CASSHTVARDKEAAFF.

On this clone itself: The identical CDR3 is also encoded by other nucleotide sequences in the sample. The rearrangement links TRBV4-1 to TRBJ2-7, with D perhaps TRBD2 (6 bases). Trimming shortened V by 1 base and J by 6 bases, and 10 bases separated the two germline ends. The CDR3 loop spans 13 amino acids. Germline loops: CDR1 MGHRA, CDR2 YSYEKL. The CDR3 is CASSQVGGAEQYF. CDR3 sequence (DNA): TGCGCCAGCAGCCAAGTAGGAGGGGCCGAGCAGTACTTC.

To note about this clone: Other DNA sequences within the sample encode an identical CDR3. J is TRBJ2-7 and V is TRBV5-1; 7 positions match TRBD2. Germline V gene lookup returns CDR1 SGHRS and CDR2 YFSETQ. This CDR3 region has 12 residues. With 3 bases clipped from V and 6 bases from J, the junction kept 3 bases outside the gene matches. In DNA form, the CDR3 reads TGCGCCAGCAGCTCATCGGGGGGCGAGCAGTACTTC. It encodes CASSSSGGEQYF.

This chain uses TRBV5-5 with TRBJ2-5, with D maybe TRBD2 (5 bases). CDR1 is SGHKS, CDR2 YYEKEE, per germline (reference sequence). V was shortened by 0 bases and J by 5 bases, with 14 bases between the two germline ends. This CDR3 has 15 residues. This CDR3 reads CASSLVRGGWETQYF. In DNA form, the CDR3 reads TGTGCCAGCAGCTTGGTCCGTGGAGGTTGGGAGACCCAGTACTTC.

The J gene is TRBJ2-5, the V gene TRBV11-2; the D gene could be TRBD1 or TRBD2 (5 bases each). Trimming took off 3 bases at V and 1 base at J, with 12 bases between the two ends. The CDR3 contains 15 residues. CDR1 and CDR2 from the germline V gene are SGHAT and FQNNGV. CDR3 protein: CASSFSGTIQETQYF. The CDR3 bases are TGTGCCAGCAGCTTTTCGGGGACCATCCAAGAGACCCAGTACTTC.

This rearrangement joins TRBV10-3 to TRBJ1-2; D unresolved. The CDR3 loop spans 15 amino acids. Trimming pared 7 bases from V and 0 bases from J, leaving 15 bases between. Germline values: CDR1 ENHRY, CDR2 SYGVKD. CDR3 region: CAITPSPRANYGYTF. The CDR3, as DNA: TGTGCCATCACCCCAAGCCCGCGGGCTAACTATGGCTACACCTTC.

This chain uses TRBV7-6 with TRBJ1-1; 8 bases fit TRBD1. The V gene's germline CDR1 is SGHVS and CDR2 FNYEAQ. V was pared by 6 bases and J by 1 base, with 4 bases of the junction left unmatched. CDR3 size: 14 residues. DNA of the CDR3: TGTGCCAGCAGGCTTGGGACAGGGAACACTGAAGCTTTCTTT. This codes for CASRLGTGNTEAFF.